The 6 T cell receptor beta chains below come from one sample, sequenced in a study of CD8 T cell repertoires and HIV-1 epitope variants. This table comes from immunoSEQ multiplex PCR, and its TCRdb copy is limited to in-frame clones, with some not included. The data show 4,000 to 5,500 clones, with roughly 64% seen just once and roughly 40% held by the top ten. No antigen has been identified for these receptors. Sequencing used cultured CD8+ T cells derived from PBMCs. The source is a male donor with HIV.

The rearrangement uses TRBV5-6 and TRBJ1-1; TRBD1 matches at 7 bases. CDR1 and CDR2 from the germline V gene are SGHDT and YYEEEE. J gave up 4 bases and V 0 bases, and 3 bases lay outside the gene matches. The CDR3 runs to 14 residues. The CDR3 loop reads CASSLGTGFTEAFF. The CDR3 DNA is TGTGCCAGCAGCTTGGGGACAGGCTTCACTGAAGCTTTCTTT. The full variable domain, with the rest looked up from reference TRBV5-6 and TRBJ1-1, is DAGVTQSPTHLIKTRGQQVTLRCSPKSGHDTVSWYQQALGQGPQFIFQYYEEEERQRGNFPDRFSGHQFPNYSSELNVNALLLGDSALYLCASSLGTGFTEAFFGQGTRLTVV.

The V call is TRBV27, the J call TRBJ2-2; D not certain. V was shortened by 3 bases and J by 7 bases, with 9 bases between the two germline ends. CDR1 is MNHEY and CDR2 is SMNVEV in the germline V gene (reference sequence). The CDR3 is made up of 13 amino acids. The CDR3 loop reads CASSFVGSGELFF. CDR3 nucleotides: TGTGCCAGCAGTTTCGTGGGAAGCGGGGAGCTGTTTTTT.

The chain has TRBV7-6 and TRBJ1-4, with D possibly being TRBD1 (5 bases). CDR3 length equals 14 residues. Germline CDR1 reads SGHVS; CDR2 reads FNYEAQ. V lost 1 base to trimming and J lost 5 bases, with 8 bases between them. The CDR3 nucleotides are TGTGCCAGCAGCTTAGGTTGGGACAATGAAAAACTGTTTTTT. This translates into CASSLGWDNEKLFF.

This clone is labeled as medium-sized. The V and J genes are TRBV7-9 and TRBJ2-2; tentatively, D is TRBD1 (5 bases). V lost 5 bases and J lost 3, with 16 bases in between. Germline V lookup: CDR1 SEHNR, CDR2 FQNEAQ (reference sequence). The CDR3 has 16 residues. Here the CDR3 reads CASSHIKGRDTGELFF. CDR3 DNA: TGTGCCAGCAGCCACATTAAGGGGCGCGACACCGGGGAGCTGTTTTTT.

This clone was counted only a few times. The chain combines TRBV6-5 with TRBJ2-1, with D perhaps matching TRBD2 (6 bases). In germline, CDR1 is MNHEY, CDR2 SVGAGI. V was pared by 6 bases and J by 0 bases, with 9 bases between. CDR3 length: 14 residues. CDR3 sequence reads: CASSVGSSYNEQFF. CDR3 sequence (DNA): TGTGCCAGCAGCGTCGGGAGCTCCTACAATGAGCAGTTCTTC.

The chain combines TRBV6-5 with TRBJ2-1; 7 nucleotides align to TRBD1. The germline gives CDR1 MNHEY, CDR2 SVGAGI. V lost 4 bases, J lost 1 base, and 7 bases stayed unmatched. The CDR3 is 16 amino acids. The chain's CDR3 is CASSLSQGISYNEQFF. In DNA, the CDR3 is TGTGCCAGCAGTTTATCACAGGGGATATCCTACAATGAGCAGTTCTTC.